Presented here are 23 T cell receptor beta chains from one specimen sequenced in a study of cytomegalovirus exposure and HLA in healthy donors (TCRdb year 2017). Library generation was performed with the immunoSEQ multiplex PCR assay. The multiplex PCR relied on a mix of 60 forward primers for TCR Vbeta segments and 13 reverse primers for TCR Jbeta segments. In its TCRdb copy, this immuneACCESS table keeps in-frame sequences only and misses some clones. Where compared with another copy, unresolved V genes explain less than half of these, and the others have no known cause. The sample contains about 250,000 clones, roughly 73% of them found a single time. The ten most abundant clones make up less than 0.6% of the sample. Sequencing input: PBMCs. Source of these receptors: a boy under 18 in good health and CMV-seronegative.

Remarks on this clone: Other DNA sequences in this specimen translate into the identical CDR3. The chain links TRBV9 to TRBJ2-7, with TRBD1 matching over 9 bases. Germline V lookup: CDR1 SGDLS, CDR2 YYNGEE. V shed 0 bases, J shed 2 bases, and the junction held 0 bases outside the gene matches. CDR3 length: 14 amino acids. CDR3 coding DNA: TGTGCCAGCAGCGTAGGACAGGGGGCCTACGAGCAGTACTTC. This gives the protein CASSVGQGAYEQYF.

The J gene is TRBJ1-2, the V gene TRBV18, with D perhaps matching TRBD1 (5 bases). The CDR3 consists of 15 residues. V was shortened by 6 bases and J by 6 bases, with 20 bases between the two germline ends. In germline, CDR1 is KGHSH, CDR2 LQKENI. CDR3 DNA sequence: TGTGCCAGCTCCCTGCGACAGACCGCTGGGAATGGCTACACCTTC. This gives the protein CASSLRQTAGNGYTF.

The chain's CDR3 is CASSREILAANTGELFF. CDR3 coding DNA: TGTGCCAGCAGCCGAGAGATACTAGCGGCGAACACCGGGGAGCTGTTTTTT. The chain employs TRBV5-4 and TRBJ2-2, with 8 bases lining up with TRBD2. CDR1 SGHNT and CDR2 YYREEE come from the germline V gene (reference sequence). The CDR3 is 17 residues long. J was trimmed by 0 bases and V by 4 bases; bases with no gene match: 8. The full variable domain, in which reference TRBV5-4 and TRBJ2-2 provide the parts outside the CDR3, is ETGVTQSPTHLIKTRGQQVTLRCSSQSGHNTVSWYQQALGQGPQFIFQYYREEENGRGNFPPRFSGLQFPNYSSELNVNALELDDSALYLCASSREILAANTGELFFGEGSRLTVL.

This clone was recorded a few times. The rearrangement uses TRBV5-1 and TRBJ1-4, with 9 bases aligning to TRBD1. This CDR3 contains 15 residues. Germline V gene sequence: CDR1 SGHRS, CDR2 YFSETQ. V lost 6 bases, J lost 8 bases, and 11 bases stayed unmatched. The CDR3 loop is CASTIEAGTGEKLFF. CDR3 coding DNA: TGCGCCAGCACCATCGAAGCCGGGACAGGGGAAAAACTGTTTTTT.

The chain couples TRBV28 to TRBJ2-7; TRBD1 matches at 9 bases. Germline CDR1 is MDHEN and CDR2 is SYDVKM. J lost 3 bases, V lost 2 bases, and 5 bases had no gene match. The CDR3 consists of 15 residues. CDR3 sequence: CASSLGDRDFYEQYF. As DNA, the CDR3 is TGTGCCAGCAGTTTAGGGGACAGGGACTTCTACGAGCAGTACTTC.

In DNA form, the CDR3 reads TGTGCCTGGAGTGGGGGGGCAGGGGGAAATTACGAGCAGTACTTC. It yields the protein CAWSGGAGGNYEQYF. The chain carries TRBV30 and TRBJ2-7, with a possible D match to TRBD1 (7 bases). Germline lookup yields CDR1 GTSNPN and CDR2 SVGIG (reference sequence). This CDR3 comprises 15 residues. Trimming removed 1 base at V and 4 bases at J, with 17 bases between.

V usage is TRBV9 and J usage is TRBJ2-1, with D perhaps TRBD2 (6 bases). The germline V and J ends were trimmed by 0 bases and 0 bases, with 13 bases remaining between them. Germline V gives CDR1 SGDLS, CDR2 YYNGEE. This CDR3 has 17 residues. The CDR3 is CASSVVDASDSYNEQFF. Written as DNA, the CDR3 is TGTGCCAGCAGCGTAGTAGACGCTAGCGACTCCTACAATGAGCAGTTCTTC.

This clone was observed a single time. The chain employs TRBV15 and TRBJ2-1, with 10 positions matching TRBD2. The CDR3 loop spans 16 amino acids. The V segment lost 0 bases and the J segment 4 bases; nucleotides outside the gene matches: 3. Per germline, CDR1 LNHNV and CDR2 YYDKDF (reference sequence). The CDR3 DNA reads TGTGCCACCAGCAGAGAACTAGCGGGGCTATACAATGAGCAGTTCTTC. Translated, it gives CATSRELAGLYNEQFF.

This CDR3 is CASSLGRDSLSNQPQHF. The CDR3 nucleotides are TGTGCCAGCAGCTTAGGCCGGGACAGCCTTAGCAATCAGCCCCAGCATTTT. The gene calls are TRBV7-9 and TRBJ1-5; 7 bases fit TRBD1. The CDR3 runs to 17 residues. Per germline, CDR1 SEHNR and CDR2 FQNEAQ (reference sequence). The ends lost 1 base at V and 0 bases at J; junction bases unmatched: 6.

V usage is TRBV5-6 and J usage is TRBJ1-4; tentatively, D is TRBD1 (5 bases). The CDR3 has 12 amino acids. Trimming pared 7 bases from V and 10 bases from J, leaving 14 bases between. The germline CDR1 and CDR2 sequences are SGHDT and YYEEEE. CDR3 coding DNA: TGTGCCAGCGGCCGCAGGGATGGAAAACTGTTTTTT. Its translation: CASGRRDGKLFF. The full variable domain, with the rest looked up from reference TRBV5-6 and TRBJ1-4, is DAGVTQSPTHLIKTRGQQVTLRCSPKSGHDTVSWYQQALGQGPQFIFQYYEEEERQRGNFPDRFSGHQFPNYSSELNVNALLLGDSALYLCASGRRDGKLFFGSGTQLSVL.

This clone was detected only a few times. V and J are TRBV6-4 and TRBJ1-4, with 7 bases fitting TRBD1. CDR3 length equals 17 residues. V lost 7 bases, J lost 8 bases, and 19 bases stayed unmatched. From germline, CDR1 is MRHNA and CDR2 SNTAGT. The CDR3 is CASTLDRATPAPEKLFF. The DNA for the CDR3 is TGTGCCAGCACATTAGACAGGGCGACACCAGCTCCGGAAAAACTGTTTTTT.

The V call is TRBV5-1, the J call TRBJ2-5, with 8 bases matching TRBD1. This CDR3 has 16 amino acids. Germline-derived CDR1 and CDR2 are SGHRS and YFSETQ. V was clipped by 0 bases and J by 5 bases; unmatched bases: 9. This chain's CDR3 is CASSLVGTGGWETQYF. CDR3 nucleotide sequence: TGCGCCAGCAGCTTGGTCGGTACAGGGGGTTGGGAGACCCAGTACTTC. Filled out from reference TRBV5-1 and TRBJ2-5, the complete variable domain reads KAGVTQTPRYLIKTRGQQVTLSCSPISGHRSVSWYQQTPGQGLQFLFEYFSETQRNKGNFPGRFSGRQFSNSRSEMNVSTLELGDSALYLCASSLVGTGGWETQYFGPGTRLLVL.

The V and J genes are TRBV27 and TRBJ2-1; TRBD2 matches at 9 bases. CDR1 MNHEY and CDR2 SMNVEV come from the germline V gene (reference sequence). This CDR3 is 13 amino acids long. The ends lost 9 bases at V and 4 bases at J; junction bases unmatched: 4. The DNA for the CDR3 is TGTGCCAGTAGACTAGCGGCTTACAATGAGCAGTTCTTC. Translation gives CASRLAAYNEQFF.

The chain employs TRBV27 and TRBJ2-1, with D possibly being TRBD2 (5 bases). Germline V lookup: CDR1 MNHEY, CDR2 SMNVEV (reference sequence). The CDR3 has 14 amino acids. Trimming stripped 5 bases from V and 7 bases from J, with 15 bases between. CDR3 sequence: CASSLSRDRNEQFF. Here the CDR3 DNA reads TGTGCCAGCAGTCTGAGCCGGGATAGGAATGAGCAGTTCTTC.

The rearrangement uses TRBV27 and TRBJ1-4, with TRBD1 matching over 7 bases. The trim removed 0 bases at V and 8 bases at J, leaving 9 bases unmatched. This CDR3 spans 16 amino acids. Germline assignment: CDR1 MNHEY and CDR2 SMNVEV (reference sequence). In DNA, the CDR3 is TGTGCCAGCAGTTTATCTTACCGGGACAGCCTGGAAAAACTGTTTTTT. Its protein product is CASSLSYRDSLEKLFF.

The J gene is TRBJ1-2, the V gene TRBV7-3; tentative D call: TRBD1 (5 bases). In germline, CDR1 is SGHTA, CDR2 FQGTGA. This CDR3 is built from 13 residues. V was shortened by 8 bases and J by 5 bases, with 15 bases between the two germline ends. This CDR3 is CASATGGGYGYTF. CDR3 sequence (DNA): TGTGCCAGCGCCACGGGGGGGGGATATGGCTACACCTTC.

CDR3 sequence: CASSVARTDTQYF. The CDR3, as DNA: TGTGCCAGCAGCGTAGCTCGCACAGATACGCAGTATTTT. This chain uses TRBV9 with TRBJ2-3; D not resolved. V gave up 0 bases and J gave up 1 base, with 3 bases separating them. Germline V gene lookup returns CDR1 SGDLS and CDR2 YYNGEE. This CDR3 contains 13 residues.

The sample holds a few counts of this clone. The chain employs TRBV18 and TRBJ2-2; 10 bases fit TRBD2. V lost 8 bases, J lost 5 bases, and 5 bases stayed unmatched. The germline gives CDR1 KGHSH, CDR2 LQKENI. CDR3 length equals 14 residues. CDR3 sequence: CASNSGRRTGELFF. DNA for the CDR3: TGTGCCAGCAATAGCGGGAGGAGGACCGGGGAGCTGTTTTTT.

The V and J genes are TRBV6-1 and TRBJ2-7; D possibly corresponds to TRBD1 (7 bases). V was pared by 6 bases and J by 5 bases, with 17 bases between. CDR3 size: 14 residues. Germline assignment: CDR1 MNHNS and CDR2 SASEGT. For the CDR3, the DNA is TGTGCCAGCAGCCGGAGGGGGCTCTGGGACGAGCAGTACTTC. This gives the protein CASSRRGLWDEQYF.

This chain joins TRBV18 and TRBJ2-7; 9 positions agree with TRBD2. V shed 0 bases and J 4 bases; nucleotides not matched to a gene: 16. The CDR3 loop spans 19 amino acids. Germline V gene lookup returns CDR1 KGHSH and CDR2 LQKENI. CDR3 residues: CASSPPPLAGLRGKYEQYF. In DNA, the CDR3 is TGTGCCAGCTCACCACCCCCCCTAGCGGGACTCCGGGGGAAATACGAGCAGTACTTC.

The chain couples TRBV11-3 to TRBJ2-7; TRBD2 matches at 8 bases. The J segment lost 6 bases and the V segment lost 6 bases, leaving 13 bases of the junction unmatched. The CDR3 has 15 residues. Per germline, CDR1 SGHNT and CDR2 YENEEA. The CDR3 DNA reads TGTGCCAGCAGGACTAGGACTAGCAGCCTGGGCGAGCAGTACTTC. Translation gives CASRTRTSSLGEQYF.

The chain joins TRBV5-6 to TRBJ2-7; 8 bases match TRBD2. The length of the CDR3 is 15 residues. Germline trimming cut 2 bases from V and 2 bases from J; bases unmatched to any gene: 6. Germline V CDR1 and CDR2: SGHDT, YYEEEE. Here the CDR3 reads CASSLGLAIPYEQYF. DNA for the CDR3: TGTGCCAGCAGCTTAGGACTAGCTATACCCTACGAGCAGTACTTC.

This rearrangement joins TRBV9 to TRBJ2-3; TRBD2 aligns across 8 bases. The ends lost 3 bases at V and 3 bases at J; junction bases unmatched: 6. The germline CDR1 and CDR2 sequences are SGDLS and YYNGEE. This CDR3 region has 15 residues. The CDR3 protein is CASSAGGGFTDTQYF. The CDR3 coding sequence is TGTGCCAGCAGCGCGGGCGGGGGGTTTACAGATACGCAGTATTTT.